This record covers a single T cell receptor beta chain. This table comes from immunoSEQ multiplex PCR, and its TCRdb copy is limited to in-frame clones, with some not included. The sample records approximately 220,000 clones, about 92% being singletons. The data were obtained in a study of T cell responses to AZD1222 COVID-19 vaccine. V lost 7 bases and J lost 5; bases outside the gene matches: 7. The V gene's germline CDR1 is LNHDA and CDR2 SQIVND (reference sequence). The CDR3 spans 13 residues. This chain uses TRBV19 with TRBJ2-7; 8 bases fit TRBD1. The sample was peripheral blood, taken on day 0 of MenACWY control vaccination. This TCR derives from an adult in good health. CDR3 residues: CASTEPGGDEQYF. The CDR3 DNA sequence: TGTGCCAGTACCGAGCCAGGGGGCGACGAGCAGTACTTC.